This T cell receptor (beta chain) appears in the sequencing data of a study of CD8 T cells in ankylosing spondylitis. Study conclusions and caveats: Significantly higher representation of disease-linked clones was reported for matched ankylosing spondylitis synovial fluid. Within ankylosing spondylitis blood, a TCR beta motif made up of eight highly homologous variants appeared to be characteristic.

This clonotype was seen many times. The antigen remains undetermined. V lost 4 bases to trimming and J lost 2 bases, with 16 bases between them. Germline CDR1 is DFQATT and CDR2 is SNEGSKA (reference sequence). This CDR3 region has 15 residues. Each TCR beta library was made by quantitative 5'-RACE that incorporated molecular barcodes. In TCRdb, the 5' RACE reads were re-called with MiXCR into one record per CDR3 protein. The table records about 800,000 distinct CDR3 sequences, approximately 12% of them present only once. Sequenced material: blood, either unsorted or a sorted T cell fraction (not recorded which). This chain joins TRBV20-1 and TRBJ2-3, with D possibly being TRBD2 (6 bases). This receptor was identified in a male donor with ankylosing spondylitis. CDR3 sequence reads: CSATDWRGNTDTQYF. Written as DNA, the CDR3 is TGCAGTGCTACCGACTGGCGGGGAAACACAGATACGCAGTATTTT.